These 9 T cell receptor beta chains were all obtained from the same sample, sequenced in a study of shared clonotypes between healthy human individuals. Data came from immunoSEQ multiplex PCR; TCRdb stores just in-frame clones and leaves some out. The sample consists of over a million clones, 75% to 85% of them appearing once. The source material was memory CD4+ T cells from PBMCs. Subset meaning: CD45RA-negative fraction. These receptors all stem from a man between 18 and 29 years old in good health. Some clones in this sample may be carry-over from other donors' samples.

This chain uses TRBV28 with TRBJ2-5, with 7 bases lining up with TRBD2. Germline assignment: CDR1 MDHEN and CDR2 SYDVKM. The CDR3 runs 13 residues. Trimming took 5 bases from V and 5 from J; bases not matched to a gene: 5. CDR3 in amino acids: CASSGGGRETQYF. Here the CDR3 DNA reads TGTGCCAGCAGTGGGGGGGGTAGGGAGACCCAGTACTTC.

This chain links TRBV11-3 with TRBJ2-1, with TRBD2 matching 12 bases. V lost 0 bases and J lost 0; bases outside the gene matches: 6. The CDR3 spans 19 residues. Germline V CDR1 and CDR2: SGHNT, YENEEA. The CDR3 here is CASSLERGLAGPSYNEQFF. In nucleotides, the CDR3 is TGTGCCAGCAGCTTAGAAAGGGGACTAGCGGGTCCCTCCTACAATGAGCAGTTCTTC.

The chain recombines TRBV10-3 with TRBJ2-7; no clear D. Germline V CDR1 and CDR2: ENHRY, SYGVKD. V was clipped by 6 bases and J by 2 bases, with 17 bases between them. The CDR3 sequence is 15 residues long. The CDR3 sequence is CAIRLETNGTYEQYF. CDR3 in DNA: TGTGCCATCAGACTGGAAACGAACGGTACCTACGAGCAGTACTTC.

V usage is TRBV28 and J usage is TRBJ1-5; 10 bases match TRBD1. The germline V gene has CDR1 MDHEN and CDR2 SYDVKM. The V and J ends lost 6 bases and 6 bases, in that order; junction bases with no gene match: 8. This CDR3 contains 15 residues. CDR3 loop: CASRIGTGVSQPQHF. CDR3 coding DNA: TGTGCCAGCAGGATAGGGACAGGGGTGAGTCAGCCCCAGCATTTT.

This chain uses TRBV10-1 with TRBJ2-3; unclear D gene. CDR1 and CDR2 from the germline V gene are WNHNN and SYGVQD (reference sequence). This CDR3 is 11 amino acids long. The V end was cut by 9 bases, the J end by 6 bases, with 10 bases between. CDR3 nucleotides: TGCGCCAGTCAAAATTCGGATACGCAGTATTTT. This codes for CASQNSDTQYF.

The CDR3 here is CASSQVGDTEAFF. In DNA form, the CDR3 reads TGTGCCAGCTCACAGGTAGGGGACACTGAAGCTTTCTTT. V gene TRBV18 combines with J gene TRBJ1-1; D may be TRBD1 (5 bases). This CDR3 region has 13 residues. V was pared by 4 bases and J by 3 bases, with 9 bases between. Germline-derived CDR1 and CDR2 are KGHSH and LQKENI.

The chain employs TRBV6-5 and TRBJ2-6; D may be TRBD1 (5 bases). CDR3 length: 15 residues. The germline V and J ends were trimmed by 2 bases and 6 bases, with 11 bases remaining between them. The germline gives CDR1 MNHEY, CDR2 SVGAGI. The CDR3 sequence: CASSYGAISANVLTF. The CDR3 nucleotides read TGTGCCAGCAGTTACGGGGCGATTTCGGCCAACGTCCTGACTTTC.

The chain links TRBV11-2 to TRBJ2-1; a possible D gene is TRBD2 (5 bases). The V end lost 0 bases, the J end lost 6 bases, and 9 bases lay between the germline ends. This CDR3 contains 14 residues. CDR1 is SGHAT and CDR2 is FQNNGV in the germline V gene. CDR3: CASSLDPGSNEQFF. CDR3 coding DNA: TGTGCCAGCAGCTTAGACCCGGGGTCCAATGAGCAGTTCTTC.

This clone was recorded a few times. The chain couples TRBV5-4 to TRBJ1-1, with 7 bases identical to TRBD1. The CDR3 has 14 amino acids. Trimming cost V 0 bases and J 5 bases; bases outside gene matches: 4. The germline V gene encodes CDR1 SGHNT and CDR2 YYREEE (reference sequence). CDR3: CASSLATGRTEAFF. CDR3 sequence (DNA): TGTGCCAGCAGCTTGGCGACAGGGAGGACTGAAGCTTTCTTT.